This T cell receptor beta chain stems from a study of blood T cell repertoires in COVID-19. This clone has a handful of counts. The V end was cut by 0 bases, the J end by 2 bases, with 11 bases between. This CDR3 comprises 15 residues. Germline loops: CDR1 SGHRS, CDR2 YFSETQ. Produced via immunoSEQ multiplex PCR; TCRdb's table is partial and in-frame only. This table has under 300,000 clones, 86% appearing once. The specimen sequenced was peripheral blood. This rearrangement joins TRBV5-1 to TRBJ1-1; no firm D call. The receptor was isolated from a man in his sixties with acute or convalescent COVID-19. The DNA for the CDR3 is TGCGCCAGCAGCTTGGAGACGGGATTCAACACTGAAGCTTTCTTT. It encodes CASSLETGFNTEAFF.